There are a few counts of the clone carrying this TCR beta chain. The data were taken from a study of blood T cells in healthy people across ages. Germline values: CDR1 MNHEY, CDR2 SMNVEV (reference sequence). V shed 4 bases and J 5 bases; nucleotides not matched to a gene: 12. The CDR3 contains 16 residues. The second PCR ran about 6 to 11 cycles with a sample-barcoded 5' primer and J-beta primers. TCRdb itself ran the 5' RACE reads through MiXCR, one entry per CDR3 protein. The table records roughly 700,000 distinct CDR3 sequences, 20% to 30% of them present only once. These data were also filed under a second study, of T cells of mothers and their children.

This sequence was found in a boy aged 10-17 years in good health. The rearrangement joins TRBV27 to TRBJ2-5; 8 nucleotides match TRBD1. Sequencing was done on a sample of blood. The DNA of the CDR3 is TGTGCCAGCAGTTCCATGGACAGGGCGGTTGGTGAGACCCAGTACTTC. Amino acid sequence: CASSSMDRAVGETQYF.